This T cell receptor beta chain was sequenced in a study of T cell responses to AZD1222 COVID-19 vaccine. The germline CDR1 and CDR2 sequences are MDHEN and SYDVKM. This CDR3 contains 14 residues. With 1 base removed from V and 11 bases from J, the gap between germline ends came to 17 bases. Sequencing used immunoSEQ multiplex PCR; TCRdb keeps in-frame clones, though not all of them. The sample contains roughly 100,000 clones, about nine tenths of which appear only once. The sample was peripheral blood, taken on day 0 of AZD1222 vaccination. The clonotype comes from an adult in good health. The chain recombines TRBV28 with TRBJ1-1, with a weak D call TRBD1 (6 bases). The DNA of the CDR3 is TGTGCCAGCAGTTTATCCCGGGGGCGTAGCGTGGCTTTCTTT. Amino acids: CASSLSRGRSVAFF.